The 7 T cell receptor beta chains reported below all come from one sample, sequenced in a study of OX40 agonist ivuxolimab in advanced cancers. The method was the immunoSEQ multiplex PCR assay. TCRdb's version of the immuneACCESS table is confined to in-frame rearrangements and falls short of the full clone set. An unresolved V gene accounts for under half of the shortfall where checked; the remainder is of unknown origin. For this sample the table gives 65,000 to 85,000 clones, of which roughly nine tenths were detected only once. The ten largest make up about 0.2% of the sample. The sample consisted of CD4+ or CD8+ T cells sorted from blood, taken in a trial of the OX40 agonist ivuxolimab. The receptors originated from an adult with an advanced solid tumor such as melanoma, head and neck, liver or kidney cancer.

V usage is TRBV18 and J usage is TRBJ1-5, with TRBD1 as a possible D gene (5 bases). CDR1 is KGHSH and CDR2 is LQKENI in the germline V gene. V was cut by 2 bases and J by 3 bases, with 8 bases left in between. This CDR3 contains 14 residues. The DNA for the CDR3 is TGTGCCAGCTCACCATCAGGGAACAATCAGCCCCAGCATTTT. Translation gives CASSPSGNNQPQHF.

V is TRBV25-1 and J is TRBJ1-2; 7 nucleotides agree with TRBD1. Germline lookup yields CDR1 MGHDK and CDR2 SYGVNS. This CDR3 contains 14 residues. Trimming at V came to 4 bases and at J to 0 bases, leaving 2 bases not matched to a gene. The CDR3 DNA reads TGTGCCAGCAGTGCAGGGACAGCTAACTATGGCTACACCTTC. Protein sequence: CASSAGTANYGYTF.

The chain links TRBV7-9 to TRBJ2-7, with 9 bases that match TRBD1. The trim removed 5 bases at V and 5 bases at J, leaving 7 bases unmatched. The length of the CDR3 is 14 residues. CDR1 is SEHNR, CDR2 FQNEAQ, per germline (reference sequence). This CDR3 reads CASSGRDRADEQYF. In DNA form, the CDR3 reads TGTGCCAGCAGCGGACGGGACAGGGCAGACGAGCAGTACTTC.

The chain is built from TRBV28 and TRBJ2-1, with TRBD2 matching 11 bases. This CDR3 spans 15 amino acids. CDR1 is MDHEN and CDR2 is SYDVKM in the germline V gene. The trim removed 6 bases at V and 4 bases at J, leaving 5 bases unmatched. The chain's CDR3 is CASRPGTSGYNEQFF. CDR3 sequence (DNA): TGTGCCAGCAGACCAGGGACTAGCGGATACAATGAGCAGTTCTTC. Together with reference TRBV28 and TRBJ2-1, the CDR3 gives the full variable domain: DVKVTQSSRYLVKRTGEKVFLECVQDMDHENMFWYRQDPGLGLRLIYFSYDVKMKEKGDIPEGYSVSREKKERFSLILESASTNQTSMYLCASRPGTSGYNEQFFGPGTRLTVL.

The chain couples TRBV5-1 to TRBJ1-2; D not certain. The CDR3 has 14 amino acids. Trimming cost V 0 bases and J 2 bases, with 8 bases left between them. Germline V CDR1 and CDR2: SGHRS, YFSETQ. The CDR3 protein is CASSLGLLNYGYTF. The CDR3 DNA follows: TGCGCCAGCAGCTTGGGTCTTCTAAACTATGGCTACACCTTC.

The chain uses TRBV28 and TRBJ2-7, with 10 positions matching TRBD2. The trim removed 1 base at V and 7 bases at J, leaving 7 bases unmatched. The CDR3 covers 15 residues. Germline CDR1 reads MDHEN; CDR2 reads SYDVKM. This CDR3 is CASSLLASGSREQYF. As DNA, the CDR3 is TGTGCCAGCAGTTTATTGGCTAGCGGGAGTAGAGAGCAGTACTTC. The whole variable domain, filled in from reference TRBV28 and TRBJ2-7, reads DVKVTQSSRYLVKRTGEKVFLECVQDMDHENMFWYRQDPGLGLRLIYFSYDVKMKEKGDIPEGYSVSREKKERFSLILESASTNQTSMYLCASSLLASGSREQYFGPGTRLTVT.

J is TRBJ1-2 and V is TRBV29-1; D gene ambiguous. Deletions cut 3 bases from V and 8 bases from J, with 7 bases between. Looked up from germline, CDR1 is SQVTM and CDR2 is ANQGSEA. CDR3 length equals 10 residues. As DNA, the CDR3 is TGCAGCGTTGATCTATGGGGCTACACCTTC. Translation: CSVDLWGYTF.